This T cell receptor beta chain was identified in a study of control samples from healthy donors and cancer patients. Method: immunoSEQ multiplex PCR; TCRdb's copy keeps in-frame clones and lacks some. The sample yields some 150,000 clones, 75% to 95% seen once. This CDR3 contains 13 residues. V shed 5 bases and J shed 5 bases, with 12 bases lying between them. The clonotype originates from a man between 18 and 35 years old in good health. The source material was blood. The V and J genes are TRBV12-3 or TRBV12-4 and TRBJ2-5; D is perhaps TRBD1 or TRBD2 (5 bases each). The CDR3 DNA is TGTGCCAGCAGTCTGGGGACGCGGGAGACCCAGTACTTC. This translates into CASSLGTRETQYF.